The entry below describes one T cell receptor (beta chain). The sample comes from a study of blood T cell repertoires in COVID-19. CDR3 size: 12 residues. Germline V gives CDR1 LGHDT, CDR2 YNNKEL (reference sequence). With 1 base removed from V and 7 bases from J, the gap between germline ends came to 4 bases. Clones were read by immunoSEQ multiplex PCR, and TCRdb kept only the in-frame ones, dropping some. The sample carries roughly 390,000 clones, about 87% recorded once. The sample taken for sequencing was peripheral blood. This clonotype originated in a woman under 40 with COVID-19, enrolled during active disease. The V call is TRBV3-1 (or the pseudogene TRBV3-2), the J call TRBJ2-2; no clear D. Here the CDR3 reads CASSQVFGELFF. The CDR3 bases are TGTGCCAGCAGCCAAGTCTTCGGGGAGCTGTTTTTT.